The 14 T cell receptor beta chains given below trace back to one sample, sequenced in a study of immune cell composition in non-small cell lung cancer. Profiling relied on immunoSEQ multiplex PCR, and the TCRdb table lists in-frame clones only, not all of them. The sample contains about 1,700 clones, 75% to 90% of which appear only once. The sample comprised lung tumor tissue. The source of these receptors is a human donor with non-small cell lung cancer.

This clone has just a few counts. The chain employs TRBV2 and TRBJ2-3; TRBD2 matches at 11 bases. V lost 7 bases and J lost 5; bases outside the gene matches: 8. CDR1 SNHLY and CDR2 FYNNEI come from the germline V gene. This CDR3 has 15 amino acids. CDR3 nucleotide sequence: TGTGCCAGCACCAAACAGGGGACTAGCGGAGATACGCAGTATTTT. This translates into CASTKQGTSGDTQYF.

The V and J genes are TRBV5-6 and TRBJ1-2; 9 bases are shared with TRBD1. The CDR3 covers 15 residues. Per the germline V gene, CDR1 is SGHDT and CDR2 is YYEEEE. The junction had 4 bases not matched to a gene; V was cut back by 0 bases and J by 4 bases. The CDR3 spells CASSLGQGGGYGYTF. The DNA for the CDR3 is TGTGCCAGCAGCTTGGGACAGGGGGGCGGCTATGGCTACACCTTC.

The J gene is TRBJ1-4, the V gene TRBV19; 7 bases are a match to TRBD1. Per the germline V gene, CDR1 is LNHDA and CDR2 is SQIVND (reference sequence). The CDR3 has 15 residues. Trimming at V came to 3 bases and at J to 0 bases, leaving 1 base not matched to a gene. The CDR3 DNA reads TGTGCCAGTAGTATGGGGACAGCAACTAATGAAAAACTGTTTTTT. This encodes CASSMGTATNEKLFF.

V usage is TRBV6-1 and J usage is TRBJ1-1; D unclear. CDR3 size: 12 residues. Per germline, CDR1 MNHNS and CDR2 SASEGT. V gave up 6 bases and J gave up 7 bases, with 12 bases separating them. DNA for the CDR3: TGTGCCAGCAGAAGATCCGGGAATGAAGCTTTCTTT. This gives the protein CASRRSGNEAFF.

V gene TRBV5-1 combines with J gene TRBJ1-5; 7 bases match TRBD1. From germline, CDR1 is SGHRS and CDR2 YFSETQ. The CDR3 spans 13 residues. V shed 4 bases, J shed 6 bases, and the junction held 4 bases outside the gene matches. CDR3 sequence (DNA): TGCGCCAGCAGCATAGACAGGGCTCAGCCCCAGCATTTT. It encodes CASSIDRAQPQHF.

The rearrangement uses TRBV11-3 and TRBJ2-2, with 7 bases identical to TRBD1. The CDR3 has 15 amino acids. The J segment lost 4 bases and the V segment lost 5 bases, leaving 7 bases of the junction unmatched. Germline V gives CDR1 SGHNT, CDR2 YENEEA. CDR3 region: CASSADRAGTGELFF. Here the CDR3 DNA reads TGTGCCAGCAGCGCCGACAGGGCTGGCACCGGGGAGCTGTTTTTT.

The chain carries TRBV18 and TRBJ1-6, with D possibly being TRBD1 (5 bases). CDR3 length equals 14 residues. Germline lookup yields CDR1 KGHSH and CDR2 LQKENI. Trimming cost V 3 bases and J 8 bases, with 11 bases left between them. The CDR3 spells CASSPGGDDSPLHF. The CDR3 bases are TGTGCCAGCTCACCGGGGGGGGATGATTCACCCCTCCACTTT.

The gene calls are TRBV28 and TRBJ2-2; TRBD2 is a possible D gene (6 bases). CDR1 and CDR2 from the germline V gene are MDHEN and SYDVKM. There are 19 residues in the CDR3. V gave up 2 bases and J gave up 2 bases, with 21 bases separating them. The CDR3 DNA reads TGTGCCAGCAGTTTACGCCGGGACTCCTCGATCTTTAACACCGGGGAGCTGTTTTTT. Protein: CASSLRRDSSIFNTGELFF. The full variable domain, completed using reference TRBV28 and TRBJ2-2, is DVKVTQSSRYLVKRTGEKVFLECVQDMDHENMFWYRQDPGLGLRLIYFSYDVKMKEKGDIPEGYSVSREKKERFSLILESASTNQTSMYLCASSLRRDSSIFNTGELFFGEGSRLTVL.

The rearrangement uses TRBV6-5 and TRBJ1-5; D is unclear. Per the germline V gene, CDR1 is MNHEY and CDR2 is SVGAGI. Trimming pared 5 bases from V and 5 bases from J, leaving 13 bases between. The CDR3 has 14 amino acids. DNA of the CDR3: TGTGCCAGCAGTGCAAACAGTCCACATCAGCCCCAGCATTTT. Translation: CASSANSPHQPQHF.

The chain joins TRBV7-2 to TRBJ1-2; unclear D gene. CDR3 length: 13 residues. Trimming removed 5 bases from V and 4 bases from J, with 11 bases in between. Per germline, CDR1 SGHTA and CDR2 FQGNSA. DNA of the CDR3: TGTGCCAGCAGCCCTCGACTCGGCTATGGCTACACCTTC. Residues: CASSPRLGYGYTF.

V is TRBV7-3 and J is TRBJ2-3; the D gene is possibly TRBD2 (6 bases). The CDR3 covers 16 residues. Trimming left V 5 bases short and J 3 bases short, with 18 bases between. In germline, CDR1 is SGHTA, CDR2 FQGTGA. The chain's CDR3 is CASSLNSARGTDTQYF. In DNA, the CDR3 is TGTGCCAGCAGCCTGAACAGTGCTCGGGGGACAGATACGCAGTATTTT.

This clone was observed a single time. An end of the junction does not agree with germline; a read error may underlie this. Other DNA sequences in the sample encode the same CDR3. The rearrangement uses TRBV5-1 and TRBJ2-3; 8 bases are a match to TRBD2. The CDR3 covers 15 residues. The V gene's germline CDR1 is SGHRS and CDR2 YFSETQ. Written as DNA, the CDR3 is TGTGCCAGCAGCTTTCTTAGCGGGGCCACAGATACGCAGTATTTT. Encoded protein: CASSFLSGATDTQYF.

The count of this clone is one. The chain joins TRBV7-2 to TRBJ2-7; 8 nucleotides line up with TRBD2. The V and J ends lost 6 bases and 5 bases, in that order; junction bases with no gene match: 12. CDR3 length: 15 amino acids. Germline CDR1 SGHTA, CDR2 FQGNSA. As DNA, the CDR3 is TGTGCCAGCAGGATCAGGAGCGGGGGTAGGGACGAGCAGTACTTC. Encoded protein: CASRIRSGGRDEQYF.

The chain links TRBV7-9 to TRBJ1-5, with D tentatively TRBD1 (5 bases). The CDR3 is 12 amino acids. Trimming left V 1 base short and J 7 bases short, with 5 bases between. The germline gives CDR1 SEHNR, CDR2 FQNEAQ (reference sequence). CDR3 region: CASSLDRQPQHF. The CDR3 DNA is TGTGCCAGCAGCTTAGACAGGCAGCCCCAGCATTTT. Full variable domain (rest looked up from reference TRBV7-9 and TRBJ1-5): DTGVSQNPRHKITKRGQNVTFRCDPISEHNRLYWYRQTLGQGPEFLTYFQNEAQLEKSRLLSDRFSAERPKGSFSTLEIQRTEQGDSAMYLCASSLDRQPQHFGDGTRLSIL.